Listed here are 17 T cell receptor beta chains from one sample, sequenced in a study of resident and recirculating memory T cells in vitiligo. TCRdb's copy holds only in-frame clones and misses some; the assay was immunoSEQ multiplex PCR. The profile shows some 70,000 clones, approximately 90% of them singletons. Sequenced input: blood. The receptors were gathered from a male donor with vitiligo.

V gene TRBV5-1 combines with J gene TRBJ2-5; D call uncertain. V was shortened by 1 base and J by 3 bases, with 7 bases between the two germline ends. This CDR3 contains 13 residues. The germline V gene has CDR1 SGHRS and CDR2 YFSETQ. The chain's CDR3 is CASSLSNKETQYF. The CDR3 DNA follows: TGCGCCAGCAGCTTGAGCAATAAAGAGACCCAGTACTTC.

The chain is built from TRBV4-3 and TRBJ2-3; TRBD2 matches 8 bases. The V and J ends lost 4 bases and 5 bases, in that order; junction bases with no gene match: 5. CDR3 length equals 14 residues. Germline V gene sequence: CDR1 LGHNA, CDR2 YSLEER. This CDR3 is CASSLGGALDTQYF. In nucleotides, the CDR3 is TGCGCCAGCAGCCTCGGGGGGGCGTTAGATACGCAGTATTTT.

The CDR3 spells CAGTTGAYEQYF. The CDR3, as DNA: TGTGCCGGCACGACAGGGGCCTACGAGCAGTACTTC. J is TRBJ2-7 and V is TRBV2; 8 bases fit TRBD1. V was pared by 11 bases and J by 2 bases, with 5 bases of the junction left unmatched. CDR1 and CDR2 from the germline V gene are SNHLY and FYNNEI. CDR3 length equals 12 residues.

The chain employs TRBV29-1 and TRBJ2-3; TRBD2 matches 7 bases. The CDR3 contains 11 residues. V was clipped by 7 bases and J by 8 bases; unmatched bases: 6. The germline V gene has CDR1 SQVTM and CDR2 ANQGSEA. CDR3 amino acids: CSEKSGTTQYF. The CDR3 nucleotides are TGCAGCGAGAAGAGCGGGACTACGCAGTATTTT.

The rearrangement joins TRBV4-3 to TRBJ1-2; 9 bases are a match to TRBD1. The germline CDR1 and CDR2 sequences are LGHNA and YSLEER. The ends lost 4 bases at V and 1 base at J; junction bases unmatched: 13. The CDR3 loop spans 18 amino acids. DNA of the CDR3: TGCGCCAGCAGCCGAGGTGGGGCCGGGACAGGGCTTAACTATGGCTACACCTTC. Translation gives CASSRGGAGTGLNYGYTF.

The chain joins TRBV6-5 to TRBJ2-5, with 7 bases fitting TRBD1. This CDR3 spans 15 amino acids. Germline-derived CDR1 and CDR2 are MNHEY and SVGAGI. Trimming cost V 5 bases and J 1 base; bases outside gene matches: 7. CDR3 protein: CASSAIQGFQETQYF. The CDR3 DNA reads TGTGCCAGCAGTGCCATACAGGGGTTCCAAGAGACCCAGTACTTC.

The V gene is TRBV4-3, the J gene TRBJ1-1; the D is unclear. CDR3 length equals 13 residues. CDR1 is LGHNA and CDR2 is YSLEER in the germline V gene. Trimming shortened V by 3 bases and J by 2 bases, and 7 bases separated the two germline ends. The CDR3 DNA reads as TGCGCCAGCAGCCAGGGCTATAACACTGAAGCTTTCTTT. It codes for CASSQGYNTEAFF.

This clone came up once. The chain uses TRBV6-1 and TRBJ2-3; 8 nucleotides match TRBD2. The CDR3 is 17 amino acids. The germline V gene has CDR1 MNHNS and CDR2 SASEGT. The V and J ends lost 1 base and 3 bases, in that order; junction bases with no gene match: 9. The CDR3 loop reads CASSEGSGGPGTDTQYF. CDR3 coding DNA: TGTGCCAGCAGTGAAGGCTCGGGGGGGCCAGGGACAGATACGCAGTATTTT.

V usage is TRBV5-6 and J usage is TRBJ1-2; D might be TRBD1 (5 bases). CDR1 and CDR2 (germline): SGHDT, YYEEEE. Between the trimmed V and J ends, which lost 4 bases and 2 bases, there was a span of 15 bases. The CDR3 has 15 residues. This chain's CDR3 is CASSRGGAENYGYTF. CDR3 DNA: TGTGCCAGCAGCCGGGGAGGGGCGGAGAACTATGGCTACACCTTC.

V gene TRBV2 combines with J gene TRBJ2-5, with D possibly TRBD2 on 5 matching bases. CDR3 length equals 17 residues. V was shortened by 3 bases and J by 1 base, with 18 bases between the two germline ends. CDR1 SNHLY and CDR2 FYNNEI come from the germline V gene. In nucleotides, the CDR3 is TGTGCCAGCAGTGACTCTCCGCATAATAGCGTCCAAGAGACCCAGTACTTC. This gives the protein CASSDSPHNSVQETQYF.

The J gene is TRBJ1-1, the V gene TRBV4-1; possibly TRBD1 for D (6 bases). The V gene lost 3 bases and the J gene lost 5 bases, with 19 bases spanning the gap. CDR3 size: 16 residues. The germline gives CDR1 MGHRA, CDR2 YSYEKL. The CDR3 reads CASSQGTGTQGTEAFF. The CDR3 region has the DNA TGCGCCAGCAGCCAGGGGACGGGGACACAGGGAACTGAAGCTTTCTTT.

In its sample, this clone was seen once. This chain links TRBV27 with TRBJ1-3, with D perhaps TRBD1 (5 bases). There are 14 residues in the CDR3. Per the germline V gene, CDR1 is MNHEY and CDR2 is SMNVEV (reference sequence). With 3 bases removed from V and 0 bases from J, the gap between germline ends came to 6 bases. The CDR3 DNA reads as TGTGCCAGCAGTTTGACAGTCTCTGGAAACACCATATATTTT. The encoded protein is CASSLTVSGNTIYF.

The chain is built from TRBV7-2 and TRBJ2-3; 9 bases match TRBD1. The CDR3 sequence is 15 residues long. Trimming cost V 4 bases and J 4 bases; bases outside gene matches: 6. Germline CDR1 SGHTA, CDR2 FQGNSA. The CDR3, as DNA: TGTGCCAGCAGCTCGCGGACAGGGGCAGCAGATACGCAGTATTTT. It encodes CASSSRTGAADTQYF.

The chain links TRBV5-1 to TRBJ2-3, with 7 bases matching TRBD2. CDR1 is SGHRS, CDR2 YFSETQ, per germline. The CDR3 has 14 amino acids. The ends lost 9 bases at V and 2 bases at J; junction bases unmatched: 9. CDR3 loop: CATQSGNPTDTQYF. The CDR3 bases are TGCGCCACCCAAAGCGGGAATCCCACAGATACGCAGTATTTT.

The J gene is TRBJ2-6, the V gene TRBV30, with D possibly being TRBD2 (5 bases). The CDR3 contains 14 residues. From germline, CDR1 is GTSNPN and CDR2 SVGIG (reference sequence). Trimming pared 2 bases from V and 4 bases from J, leaving 9 bases between. The CDR3 nucleotides read TGTGCCTGGAGTCTAGCCGGAGGGGCCAACGTCCTGACTTTC. Translated, it gives CAWSLAGGANVLTF.

The sample holds one count of this clone. The CDR3 spells CAISSAPYEQFF. CDR3 DNA: TGTGCCATCTCAAGCGCGCCCTATGAGCAGTTCTTC. The rearrangement links TRBV6-1 to TRBJ2-1; D gene unclear. The CDR3 spans 12 residues. Trimming shortened V by 10 bases and J by 8 bases, and 15 bases separated the two germline ends. Germline assignment: CDR1 MNHNS and CDR2 SASEGT.

The CDR3 nucleotides are TGCGCCAGCAGCCCCTCGGGTAGCGGGAGACCCTACGAGCAGTACTTC. This sequence encodes CASSPSGSGRPYEQYF. V and J are TRBV4-3 and TRBJ2-7; 9 bases are shared with TRBD2. J lost 2 bases, V lost 4 bases, and 9 bases had no gene match. This CDR3 has 16 amino acids. The germline V gene encodes CDR1 LGHNA and CDR2 YSLEER.